The T cell receptor beta chain under discussion was sequenced for a study of control samples from healthy donors and cancer patients. Sequencing used immunoSEQ multiplex PCR; TCRdb keeps in-frame clones, though not all of them. The repertoire holds 150,000 to 200,000 clones, 80% to 95% seen once, with 0.68% in the top ten. Germline V gene lookup returns CDR1 LNHDA and CDR2 SQIVND (reference sequence). The CDR3 is made up of 14 amino acids. V lost 6 bases and J 0 bases, leaving 9 bases between the germline ends. The TCR was taken from a woman in her thirties in good health. This chain links TRBV19 with TRBJ1-3; D unclear. The sequencing sample was made of blood. CDR3 in amino acids: CASRVTASGNTIYF. In nucleotides, the CDR3 is TGTGCCAGTAGAGTAACAGCCTCTGGAAACACCATATATTTT.